Included here is one T cell receptor beta chain sequence, with context. These data are taken from a study of patients and donors after allogeneic stem cell transplantation. One entry per CDR3 protein results from TCRdb running MiXCR on the RT-PCR reads. The sample records approximately 410,000 distinct CDR3 sequences, approximately 16% being singletons. V was shortened by 0 bases and J by 3 bases, with 7 bases between the two germline ends. The CDR3 is 13 amino acids. Germline V CDR1 and CDR2: SGHDT, YYEEEE. The TCR was taken from a human donor who was either an allogeneic HSCT recipient or a stem cell or donor lymphocyte infusion donor (not recorded which). It is not recorded whose cells these are; they may come from a transplant donor. V usage is TRBV5-6 and J usage is TRBJ2-7, with D unclear. Input material: blood, either unsorted or a sorted T cell fraction (not recorded which). The CDR3 here is CASSLGPNYEQYF. The CDR3 coding sequence is TGTGCCAGCAGCTTGGGACCGAACTACGAGCAGTACTTC.